The sequence of this TCR beta chain was determined in a study of T cells after yellow fever vaccination (dated by TCRdb to the late 2010s). Study-level background: Libraries from fractions with low cell numbers were prepared with the SMART-Seq v4 Ultra Low Input RNA kit. Bulk PBMC replicates and cell subsets were isolated from blood drawn at multiple timepoints before and after both primary and secondary immunization. Two healthy male donors, one aged 18 to 30 and one aged 30 to 40 years, made up the cohort. To track T-cell clones before and after primary and booster YFV17D yellow fever vaccination, bulk TCR alpha and beta repertoires were sequenced longitudinally.

Including cysteine and phenylalanine, the CDR3 has 13 amino acids. Only the CDR3 DNA is retained, 39 bases long and in frame from the first base. The germline V gene specifies SGHTA as CDR1 and FQGTGA as CDR2. The germline ends are 12 bases apart after V is trimmed by 2 bases and J by 8 bases. What the research found in general, with its limitations: Most clones expanded after primary vaccination were re-detected after the booster (almost 97% of CD4 and around 88% of CD8), suggesting broad memory maintenance. The secondary T-cell response was found to be weaker but faster than the primary response, with a peak reached on day 5 rather than on day 15. Because abundant contaminating clonotypes from the bulk population could be contained in FACS-sorted repertoires, computational filtering was required. The study included only a couple of donors, which limits how far the findings can be generalized. A small share of clonotypes occurred in both CD4 and CD8 compartments, likely arising from convergent recombination.

Sequencing was carried out with an Illumina NovaSeq 6000. TCR cDNA was synthesized by 5'RACE template switching, through which a universal primer site and unique molecular identifiers were introduced. Priming for cDNA synthesis came from both the TCR alpha and TCR beta constant segments. Libraries were amplified in two PCR steps, with sample barcodes and sequencing adapters added in the second step. Sequencing of libraries was done on Illumina HiSeq 2500 (2x100 bp) or NovaSeq (2x150 bp). In the source study's methods: MIGEC handled demultiplexing of reads and collapsing into UMI consensus sequences, while MiXCR performed V(D)J alignment. Clonotypes responding to the vaccine were identified with edgeR on replicate PBMC samples, with the criteria of FDR below 0.01 and a log2 fold change above 5 up to day 15. CD4 or CD8 identity was assigned to each bulk clonotype according to whether the clonotype was present at higher abundance in the sequenced CD4 repertoire or the sequenced CD8 repertoire. TCRdb passed the public sequencing reads through fastp at Q25 and MiXCR, retaining productive beta sequences. When rows share a CDR3 protein, they turn into one entry using the most common DNA and genes. TCRdb's processing, not the study's, gives the V and J calls here. The table for this sample lists a few hundred thousand distinct CDR3 sequences; about 4% of them were counted only once. The ten largest clones capture 24% of the sample.

This clonotype occurred many times. Which antigen it targets is not known. Base qualities are not provided; no much larger clone lies one nucleotide away. According to the study, the label for this sample's treatment or condition signals: live attenuated yellow fever vaccine strain. At every blood-draw timepoint, two biological replicates of bulk PBMCs were collected. PBMCs were isolated from peripheral blood using a standard Ficoll-Paque protocol. TriZol was used to extract RNA from bulk PBMCs, CD4 and CD8 fractions, and dextramer-positive and dextramer-negative fractions. The sample here was PBMCs, taken 5 days after the yellow fever booster vaccination. Recombination joined TRBV7-3 with TRBJ1-2; no D segment can be confidently identified. The TCR comes from a man aged 18 to 29 who received the YFV17D yellow fever vaccine. The encoded CDR3 is CASSLDRKDGYTF. The DNA sequence is given as TGTGCCAGCAGCTTAGATAGAAAGGACGGCTACACCTTC.